Given below is one T cell receptor beta chain in context. What antigen it recognizes has not been identified. No base-level quality is on record; no much larger clone is a single base apart. The source of the sample is a study of blood T cells in healthy people across ages (dated by TCRdb to between 2014 and 2016). Broadly, across the study: In model experiments, roughly one uniquely barcoded TCR beta cDNA molecule per two T cells was captured by template switching. Age-related changes in TCR beta repertoire diversity were measured in the study by deep sequencing normalized with unique cDNA molecular identifiers. The donors were split into four age groups: young (average around 17 years), middle-aged (about 40), aged (over 55) and long-lived (under 85). To avoid experimental bias, donors of different ages were distributed randomly across sequencing lanes. Using the same blood draw, the study looked at two additional independent replicas of 1 million unique cDNA reads for two donors, one aged 18 to 30 and the other aged 80 or older.

CDR1 and CDR2, looked up from the germline V gene, are MGHRA and YSYEKL. The germline ends are 11 bases apart after V is trimmed by 1 base and J by 0 bases. Its CDR3 holds 16 amino acids, cysteine through phenylalanine. Only the CDR3 part of the read is kept: 48 bases, read in frame from the first base. Results the study describes overall, beyond this receptor: Because donor CMV infection status was unknown, age-related changes in expanded clonotypes were potentially confounded. A strong correlation was found between observed TCR beta diversity and the percentage of naive T cells measured by flow cytometry. Compared with the aged group, the long-lived group had more naive CD4+ T cells, fewer expanded clones and increased TCR diversity, a pattern suggesting age selection. Estimates of total diversity based on one million sequenced T cells were regarded as lower bounds and as underestimates. Observed TCR beta diversity per million T cells fell roughly linearly with age, and a significant reduction was already apparent by age about 38. Since profiling was done on bulk unsorted PBMCs, naive and antigen-experienced compartments could not be conclusively compared.

The 35 to 40 donors, aged roughly 6 to 95 years, were systemically healthy Caucasian individuals from Russia. Each donor gave 8 to 10 milliliters of peripheral blood, drawn into EDTA-treated Vacutainer tubes. Ficoll-Paque density-gradient centrifugation was used to isolate PBMCs, with at least 6.5 million per sample. Total RNA, at least 5 micrograms per sample, was extracted from PBMCs with Trizol reagent. For every donor, an aliquot of PBMCs went through flow cytometry to measure the percentages of naive CD45RAhigh/CD27high T cells. Library method: 5' RACE. TCRdb shows the sequencer as Illumina HiSeq 2500. The second PCR ran for roughly 7 to 12 cycles and used a J-beta primer mix along with a sample-barcoded 5' primer. A template-switch 5' adaptor carrying 12 random nucleotides introduced a unique molecular identifier onto each TCR beta cDNA molecule. At least 2.5 million CDR3-containing paired-end reads were obtained from each sample. The Mint cDNA synthesis kit, primed by a TRBC-specific oligonucleotide, was used to synthesize first-strand cDNA from all RNA. All cDNA was treated with uracil-DNA glycosylase and then went through a first 18-cycle PCR with the universal primers M1SS and BC2_uni_R. As for the original processing: Normalization of each sample was performed by random selection of 1 million high-quality reads, each carrying a distinct molecular identifier. Instead of being binned into consensus sequences, reads with shared molecular identifiers were discarded. CDR3 identification, clonotype clustering and error correction used MiTCR with a Q25 quality threshold and the strictest error-elimination algorithm. A nonparametric unseen species model using Euler transformation provided a lower-bound estimate of total TCR beta diversity. TCRdb reworked the public reads: Q25 trimming with fastp, MiXCR clone assembly, productive beta chains retained. Each CDR3 protein appears once, grouped with its most common genes and DNA. The V and J calls shown here were made by TCRdb, not taken from the authors' results. Within this sample are some 1.5 million distinct CDR3 sequences, with 42% of them counted one time only. The top ten constitute more than 4% of the sample.

The sequenced sample was blood. Recombination joined TRBV4-1 with TRBJ2-3; tentative D gene TRBD2, with 6 bases matching. The receptor comes from a woman aged 18 to 35 in good health. The nucleotide sequence reads TGCGCCAGCAGCCAAGGGCCTCTAGCGAGCACAGATACGCAGTATTTT. It is translated as CASSQGPLASTDTQYF.